The T cell receptor (beta chain) under discussion was sequenced for a study of T cell changes during pregnancy in multiple sclerosis. The protocol was immunoSEQ multiplex PCR, while the TCRdb copy is restricted to in-frame clones and leaves out a portion. This table holds 70,000 or so clones, around nine tenths found once. The sequence derives from a female donor with multiple sclerosis, enrolled in a pregnancy study. The specimen comprised CD4+ T cells from peripheral blood mononuclear cells, sampled after pregnancy.

CDR3: CASSRDSNEKLFF. Written as DNA, the CDR3 is TGTGCCAGCAGCCGGGACAGTAATGAAAAACTGTTTTTT. The V gene is TRBV7-7, the J gene TRBJ1-4; 7 bases are shared with TRBD1. The CDR3 totals 13 residues. Trimming cost V 5 bases and J 4 bases; bases outside gene matches: 1. The germline gives CDR1 SSHAT, CDR2 FNYEAQ (reference sequence).